This is a list of T cell receptor beta chains from one sample in a study of OX40 agonist ivuxolimab in advanced cancers. The data were produced by immunoSEQ multiplex PCR, yet TCRdb's version contains in-frame clones alone and is incomplete. The table includes tens of thousands of clones, approximately 90% detected once. Sequencing used CD4+ or CD8+ T cells sorted from blood, obtained in a trial of the OX40 agonist ivuxolimab. The receptors come from an adult with an advanced solid tumor such as melanoma, head and neck, liver or kidney cancer. The CDR3 runs from the conserved cysteine through the conserved F or W.

TRBJ2-1	15	TRBV9	CASSAISGIYNEQFF
TRBJ2-3	15	TRBV7-2	CASSPKTSGSTTQYF
TRBJ1-2	14	TRBV7-9	CASSFVGGNDGYTF
TRBJ1-2	13	TRBV10-3	CAISEDGSSGYTF
TRBJ2-1	15	TRBV7-6	CASSLTGTVGNEQFF
TRBJ2-7	15	TRBV4-1	CASSQVGEGPYEQYF
TRBJ2-7	11	TRBV6-5	CASSEFYEQYF
TRBJ1-4	16	TRBV13	CASSFGGQGENEKLFF
TRBJ2-7	15	TRBV7-8	CASSLAWASGSRQYF
TRBJ1-1	15	TRBV7-8	CASSLALRAWNEAFF
TRBJ2-5	13	TRBV28	CASSISLRGTQYF
TRBJ1-5	15	TRBV7-8	CASSSRQGDNQPQHF
TRBJ2-1	14	TRBV10-3	CAIKGAALYNEQFF
TRBJ1-2	17	TRBV5-1	CASSLQSTGVPDYGYTF
TRBJ1-5	12	TRBV19	CASRGSNQPQHF
TRBJ2-7	14	TRBV19	CASSIGETGVEQYF
TRBJ1-4	14	TRBV5-1	CASRRWDSNEKLFF
TRBJ2-1	13	TRBV6-6	CASRPTGLNEQFF
TRBJ2-1	16	TRBV7-3	CASSQTGGAGYNEQFF
TRBJ1-1	20	TRBV19	CASSIDPWGTGTRRGTEAFF
TRBJ2-1	13	TRBV6-1	CASSARQGGEQFF
TRBJ2-5	14	TRBV7-7	CASSPSGSFETQYF
TRBJ2-4	17	TRBV15	CATSRDSDARAADIQYF
TRBJ1-1	13	TRBV6-6	CASTTPGGAEAFF
TRBJ2-1	14	TRBV28	CASRTSGRGNEQFF
TRBJ2-1	15	TRBV10-3	CAISEGLSSYNEQFF
TRBJ1-1	18	TRBV21-1	CASSTPGTGGWGDTEAFF
TRBJ2-5	14	TRBV11-2	CASSFERGRGTRYF
TRBJ2-1	15	TRBV11-3	CASSRGQGSYNEQFF
TRBJ2-1	14	TRBV30	CACTQGGQALNQFF
TRBJ2-5	15	TRBV7-8	CASSPRTGLQETQYF
TRBJ1-1	14	TRBV27	CASSYVFTSTEAFF
TRBJ1-5	13	TRBV14	CASSLFSNQPQHF
TRBJ1-1	14	TRBV19	CASSRAREDAEAFF
TRBJ2-7	13	TRBV11-2	CASSLQGLYEQYF